A selection of T cell receptor beta chains follows, all from one sample in a study of blood T cells in healthy people across ages. Each CDR3 protein is one row after TCRdb ran MiXCR on the 5' RACE reads. Of 1.2 million to 1.5 million distinct CDR3 sequences listed, approximately 38% are singletons. The specimen was blood. The receptors were gathered from a woman aged 18-35 years in good health. Both conserved end residues are part of each CDR3. Not every row has a clone size; where given, it reads once, few, many or a size class.

v_call	clone_size	j_call	cdr3_aa
TRBV20-1	few	TRBJ2-7	CSAREYAYEQYF
TRBV7-2	few	TRBJ2-1	CASSFWSLDSRFYNEQFF
TRBV4-1	-	TRBJ2-3	CASSQPNLGTDAQYF
TRBV6-1	-	TRBJ1-4	CASSGLQANEKLFF
TRBV27	few	TRBJ1-5	CASSLSRGQGALGQPQHF
TRBV6-5	once	TRBJ2-7	CASSYSTNPSYEQYF
TRBV28	few	TRBJ2-1	CASSFSRVNEQFF
TRBV30	few	TRBJ2-5	CAWSGQIQETQYF
TRBV20-1	-	TRBJ1-1	CSATQTGGESEAFF
TRBV30	-	TRBJ2-3	CAWIPSSDTQYF
TRBV30	-	TRBJ2-3	CAAYADTQYF
TRBV2	-	TRBJ2-1	CASALMGLDNNEQFF
TRBV15	-	TRBJ2-7	CATSRDRGQGHEQYF
TRBV10-3	-	TRBJ2-7	CAITGTSDREQYF
TRBV11-2	once	TRBJ2-4	CASSLAQLSGLENEQYF
TRBV9	-	TRBJ2-3	CASSALGPSTDTQYF
TRBV13	-	TRBJ2-1	CASSLIAGALKFEQFF
TRBV12-5	-	TRBJ2-7	CASGSSTGTGGIYEQYF
TRBV7-9	few	TRBJ1-2	CASSYQTLTGDGYTF
TRBV20-1	-	TRBJ1-2	CSARGLRDYGYTF
TRBV6-1	-	-	CASMPTGTADYEQYF
TRBV6-2/TRBV6-3	-	TRBJ2-4	CASSPQGRESGEQYF
TRBV7-2	-	TRBJ2-4	CASSLVGTSGSGVQYF
TRBV4-1	many	TRBJ2-5	CASSQDSLSSQETQYF
TRBV11-2	few	TRBJ1-2	CAEQQGYNGYTF
TRBV27	-	TRBJ1-4	CASSLKTGGPILEKLFF
TRBV30	-	TRBJ2-6	CAWREWISGANVLTF